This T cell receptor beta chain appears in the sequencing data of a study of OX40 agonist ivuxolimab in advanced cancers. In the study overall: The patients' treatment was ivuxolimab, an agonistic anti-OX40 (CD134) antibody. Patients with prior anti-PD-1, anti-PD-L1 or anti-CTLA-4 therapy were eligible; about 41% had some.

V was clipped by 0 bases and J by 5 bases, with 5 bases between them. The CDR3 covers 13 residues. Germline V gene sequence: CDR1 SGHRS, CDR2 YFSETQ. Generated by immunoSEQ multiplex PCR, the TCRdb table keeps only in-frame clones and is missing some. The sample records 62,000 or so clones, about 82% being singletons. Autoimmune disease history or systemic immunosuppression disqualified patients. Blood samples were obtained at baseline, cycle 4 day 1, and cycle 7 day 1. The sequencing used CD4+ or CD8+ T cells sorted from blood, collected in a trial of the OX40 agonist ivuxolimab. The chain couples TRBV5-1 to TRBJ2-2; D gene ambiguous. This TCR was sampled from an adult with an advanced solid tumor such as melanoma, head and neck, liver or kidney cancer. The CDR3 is CASSLGETGELFF. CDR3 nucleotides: TGCGCCAGCAGCTTGGGAGAGACCGGGGAGCTGTTTTTT.